This TCR beta chain was identified during a study of OX40 agonist ivuxolimab in advanced cancers. Study-level background: Across the patients, intravenous ivuxolimab was delivered every 2 weeks at 0.01 to 10 mg/kg. The study's findings and limits: Partial responders treated at 0.1-3.0 mg/kg exhibited clonal expansion among the lowest measured.

Repertoires were generated with immunoSEQ multiplex PCR, while TCRdb's copy carries only in-frame clones and drops some. This table has some 75,000 clones, 84% appearing once. V lost 5 bases, J lost 0 bases, and 14 bases lay in between. Germline assignment: CDR1 LGHNT and CDR2 FRNRAP. This CDR3 spans 16 amino acids. By share, this clone counts as medium-sized (0.01 to 0.1%). Its antigen is not known. The chain joins TRBV12-5 to TRBJ2-1, with D hard to call. The receptor's source is an adult with an advanced solid tumor such as melanoma, head and neck, liver or kidney cancer. The material sequenced was CD4+ or CD8+ T cells sorted from blood, taken in a trial of the OX40 agonist ivuxolimab. Here the CDR3 DNA reads TGTGCTAGTGGTCCCACCGACACCAGCTCCTACAATGAGCAGTTCTTC. Its translation: CASGPTDTSSYNEQFF.